This entry is about one T cell receptor (beta chain). Its binding antigen is unknown. No base quality information exists; no much larger clone differs at one position. Healthy HIV-negative adults with no recently reported acute infections or vaccinations were included as donors. All donors were Caucasian adults living in Nashville, Tennessee, USA. CD4+ T cells were enriched through magnetic negative selection, after which naive cells were positively selected on CD45RA and the remaining negative fraction served as the memory subset. After blood collection by leukapheresis, PBMCs were isolated using Ficoll-Histopaque density gradient centrifugation and then cryopreserved in the vapor phase of liquid nitrogen. Analytical flow cytometry was used to check the purity and quantity of every magnetically sorted T cell population. From each sorted fraction, genomic DNA was isolated and quantified by UV absorbance on a Nanodrop 2000c.

TCR CDR3 regions were amplified from genomic DNA by multiplex PCR using the deep immunoSEQ assay. Genomic DNA extracted from each cell subset was distributed evenly over all wells of several immunoSEQ 96-well plates, and each plate served as one replicate. Each replicate PCR for sorted subsets received roughly 0.2 ug genomic DNA, equal to around 32,000 T cell genomes. Purified libraries were quantified with a Qubit 3.0 fluorometer, sized on a Bioanalyzer 2100, and re-quantified with the KAPA Library Quantification kit. Every immunoSEQ 96-well plate was sequenced on a separate single-read 150-cycle Illumina NextSeq 550 flow cell. The authors processed their data as follows. Because only junctional sequences without quality scores were contained in the immunoSEQ output, filtering matching that applied to full-length reads could not be performed. To assign V/J genes and CDR3, sequences were annotated using PyIR, a Python wrapper for IgBLAST v1.9, with IMGT germline references. Any read was removed if the V/J assignment was weak (E-value above 1e-6), the CDR3 was missing, or the read contained stop codons, out-of-frame junctions, or ambiguous translated residues. A V3J clonotype was defined by an identical inferred V gene, J gene, and CDR3 amino acid sequence. The percentage overlap between two repertoires was calculated by dividing the number of shared unique clonotypes by the size of the smaller repertoire. RTK rarefaction, the Chao1 estimator, and Recon v2.1 estimates of unobserved clonotypes were used to assess repertoire richness. OLGA was used to compute generation probabilities for all TCRbeta clonotypes that the gDNA method yielded from a few donors. TCRdb took over this immuneACCESS table, retaining in-frame rearrangements with V and J assigned. Such tables are incomplete; in checked studies, under half of the missing clones stem from an unresolved V gene, and the remainder is unexplained. D and trimming come from the DNA, and the V and J calls and clone size come from that table. The sample profile shows 900,000 to 1,200,000 clones; 75% to 80% of them were found once. 0.55% to 0.7% of the sample is in the top ten clones.

The source of the sample is a study of shared clonotypes between healthy human individuals (dated by TCRdb to about 2020). For the wider study: A couple of women and three men aged 18 to 49 years were included in the cohort. Per donor, three plates each were used for CD4 naive and CD4 memory, two for CD8 naive, and one for CD8 memory. To increase sequencing depth and limit assay-specific biases, TCR repertoire library preparation and sequencing were carried out by different laboratories using diverse techniques. Between about 0.8 and 9 billion PBMCs per donor were obtained by leukapheresis. To estimate repertoire size and how much clonotypes are shared between individuals, the study performed deep sequencing of blood TCR repertoires from about 5 healthy adults. The study at large found these results: Based on pairwise subsampling, the degree of clonotype sharing among donors was expected to be affected by sequencing depth. Higher generation probabilities were observed for clonotypes shared by all four sorted-subset donors than for non-shared clonotypes. Rarefaction of sorted-subset datasets indicated incomplete sequencing despite the large sequencing depth. Approximately 5% of naive CD4, 3.5% of naive CD8, approximately 2% of memory CD4, and approximately 0.4% of memory CD8 clonotypes were shared across several donors. Naive subsets generally had larger estimated clonotype richness than memory subsets did. Sampling was restricted to blood, and TCR repertoires in tissue are likely to differ from TCR repertoires in blood. Because the study included a small number of donors, the genetic and exposure-history diversity represented was limited.

This clonotype originated in a man between 18 and 29 years old in good health. Some clones in this sample may be carry-over from other donors' samples. Sequencing was done on a sample of memory CD4+ T cells from PBMCs. What the cell subset or site label conveys for this sample: CD45RA-negative fraction.

The bases read TGTGCCAGCAGCTTGCAGGCGGGGCTCGTCTATGGCTACACCTTC. It translates as CASSLQAGLVYGYTF. Recombination linked TRBV5-4 to TRBJ1-2, and TRBD1 may be the D gene, going by 5 matching bases. The germline V gene (reference sequence) sets CDR1 to SGHNT and CDR2 to YYREEE. V sheds 1 base and J sheds 4 bases, leaving 14 bases between their ends. There are 15 amino acids in the CDR3, from cysteine to phenylalanine inclusive. Left in the record is the CDR3 DNA by itself, 45 bases read in frame from the first base.